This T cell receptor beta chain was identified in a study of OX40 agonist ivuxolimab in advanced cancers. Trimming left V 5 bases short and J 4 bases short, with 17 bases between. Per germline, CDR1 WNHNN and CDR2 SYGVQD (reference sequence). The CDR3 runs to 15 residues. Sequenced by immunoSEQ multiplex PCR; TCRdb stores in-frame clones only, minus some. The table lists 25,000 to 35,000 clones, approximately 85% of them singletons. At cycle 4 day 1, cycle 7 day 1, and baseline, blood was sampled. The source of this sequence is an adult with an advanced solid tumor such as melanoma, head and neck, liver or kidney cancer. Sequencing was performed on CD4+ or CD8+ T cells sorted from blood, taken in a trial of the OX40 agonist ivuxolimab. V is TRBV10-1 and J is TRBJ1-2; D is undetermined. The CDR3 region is CASSIFRRKTYGYTF. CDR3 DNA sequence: TGCGCCAGCAGTATATTTAGACGAAAGACCTATGGCTACACCTTC.